The 23 T cell receptor beta chains below were found in one sample sequenced in a study of cytomegalovirus exposure and HLA in healthy donors. The PCR made use of 60 Vbeta and 13 Jbeta primers. The table came from immunoSEQ multiplex PCR; TCRdb's copy has only in-frame clones and leaves some out. The data hold about 130,000 clones, with 80% observed a single time. Input material: PBMCs. These receptors originate from a man in his forties in good health and CMV-seronegative.

The genes are TRBV19 and TRBJ2-1; D gene ambiguous. The CDR3 extends over 15 amino acids. Germline V CDR1 and CDR2: LNHDA, SQIVND (reference sequence). V was trimmed by 4 bases and J by 0 bases, leaving 10 bases between them. CDR3 sequence reads: CASSSIPSSYNEQFF. The CDR3 nucleotides are TGTGCCAGTAGTAGCATCCCTAGCTCCTACAATGAGCAGTTCTTC.

The chain recombines TRBV7-2 with TRBJ2-2, with 7 bases lining up with TRBD2. Germline CDR1 and CDR2: SGHTA and FQGNSA. The CDR3 is 16 residues long. The V and J ends lost 5 bases and 1 base, in that order; junction bases with no gene match: 7. The CDR3 protein is CASSPGGGGNTGELFF. CDR3 nucleotides: TGTGCCAGCAGCCCGGGCGGCGGGGGGAACACCGGGGAGCTGTTTTTT.

The rearrangement joins TRBV5-6 to TRBJ2-5; TRBD2 matches at 9 bases. The trim removed 0 bases at V and 5 bases at J, leaving 8 bases unmatched. This CDR3 is built from 16 residues. Per germline, CDR1 SGHDT and CDR2 YYEEEE. CDR3 DNA: TGTGCCAGCAGCTTGGGTCTAGCGGGAAAGGGGGAGACCCAGTACTTC. Protein sequence: CASSLGLAGKGETQYF.

The rearrangement uses TRBV5-6 and TRBJ2-7, with D possibly being TRBD1 (5 bases). CDR1 SGHDT and CDR2 YYEEEE come from the germline V gene. There are 16 residues in the CDR3. The V end was cut by 0 bases, the J end by 2 bases, with 15 bases between. The CDR3 protein is CASSLEGQDDPYEQYF. CDR3 coding DNA: TGTGCCAGCAGCTTGGAGGGGCAGGACGACCCCTACGAGCAGTACTTC.

This rearrangement joins TRBV7-9 to TRBJ2-3; D gene ambiguous. Germline-derived CDR1 and CDR2 are SEHNR and FQNEAQ (reference sequence). V was trimmed by 3 bases and J by 3 bases, leaving 7 bases between them. The CDR3 is 13 residues long. The CDR3 DNA follows: TGTGCCAGCAGCTTGATAGCAACAGATACGCAGTATTTT. It codes for CASSLIATDTQYF.

This chain links TRBV11-2 with TRBJ2-7; TRBD2 agrees at 10 bases. CDR1 SGHAT and CDR2 FQNNGV come from the germline V gene. This CDR3 region has 13 residues. The J segment lost 5 bases and the V segment lost 6 bases, leaving 4 bases of the junction unmatched. The CDR3 protein is CASRRLAGDEQYF. Written as DNA, the CDR3 is TGTGCCAGCAGAAGGCTAGCGGGAGACGAGCAGTACTTC.

This sequence joins TRBV5-1 and TRBJ1-4, with 8 positions matching TRBD1. This CDR3 is 16 amino acids long. Germline V gene sequence: CDR1 SGHRS, CDR2 YFSETQ. The junction had 4 bases not matched to a gene; V was cut back by 3 bases and J by 0 bases. CDR3 sequence: CASSSGQVATNEKLFF. Here the CDR3 DNA reads TGCGCCAGCAGCTCGGGACAGGTAGCAACTAATGAAAAACTGTTTTTT.

The chain couples TRBV11-2 to TRBJ1-4, with D possibly being TRBD1 (6 bases). Trimming stripped 0 bases from V and 5 bases from J, with 7 bases between. The CDR3 runs to 14 residues. Germline V gene lookup returns CDR1 SGHAT and CDR2 FQNNGV. CDR3 nucleotide sequence: TGTGCCAGCAGCTTAGAAGGGGGAAATGAAAAACTGTTTTTT. It is translated as CASSLEGGNEKLFF. The full variable domain, in which reference TRBV11-2 and TRBJ1-4 provide the parts outside the CDR3, is EAGVAQSPRYKIIEKRQSVAFWCNPISGHATLYWYQQILGQGPKLLIQFQNNGVVDDSQLPKDRFSAERLKGVDSTLKIQPAKLEDSAVYLCASSLEGGNEKLFFGSGTQLSVL.

This rearrangement joins TRBV6-5 to TRBJ2-7, with D tentatively TRBD1 (6 bases). From germline, CDR1 is MNHEY and CDR2 SVGAGI. The CDR3 totals 15 residues. V lost 2 bases and J 0 bases, leaving 11 bases between the germline ends. The CDR3 sequence: CASSYSRGFSYEQYF. CDR3 nucleotide sequence: TGTGCCAGCAGTTACAGTAGGGGGTTCTCCTACGAGCAGTACTTC.

CDR3 coding DNA: TGTGCCAGCACCTGGCCCCACCCCACAGATACGCAGTATTTT. Translating gives CASTWPHPTDTQYF. V is TRBV6-4 and J is TRBJ2-3; no firm D call. The CDR3 length is 14 residues. CDR1 is MRHNA and CDR2 is SNTAGT in the germline V gene. V was clipped by 7 bases and J by 2 bases, with 13 bases between them.

The V call is TRBV29-1, the J call TRBJ2-1, with 7 bases lining up with TRBD1. CDR3 size: 12 residues. J gave up 4 bases and V 6 bases, and 3 bases lay outside the gene matches. Germline V gene data show CDR1 as SQVTM and CDR2 as ANQGSEA. The CDR3 nucleotides are TGCAGCGTCCGGGACAGTTACAATGAGCAGTTCTTC. This translates into CSVRDSYNEQFF.

The chain links TRBV2 to TRBJ1-2; tentative D call: TRBD1 (5 bases). The V and J ends lost 3 bases and 2 bases respectively, with 10 bases between them. Germline CDR1 reads SNHLY; CDR2 reads FYNNEI. The CDR3 runs 14 residues. The CDR3 region has the DNA TGTGCCAGCAGTGATCTTTGGACAAACTATGGCTACACCTTC. Translation: CASSDLWTNYGYTF.

The chain couples TRBV19 to TRBJ1-1; 7 bases are a match to TRBD1. The CDR3 consists of 14 residues. V gave up 5 bases and J gave up 3 bases; unmatched junction bases: 6. Germline V lookup: CDR1 LNHDA, CDR2 SQIVND (reference sequence). This chain's CDR3 is CASSPQGVYTEAFF. The CDR3 DNA is TGTGCCAGTAGTCCCCAGGGGGTGTACACTGAAGCTTTCTTT.

This chain links TRBV7-8 with TRBJ2-7; 9 bases line up with TRBD2. Germline-derived CDR1 and CDR2 are SGHVS and FQNEAQ. This CDR3 comprises 15 residues. V gave up 2 bases and J gave up 5 bases; unmatched junction bases: 7. In DNA form, the CDR3 reads TGTGCCAGCAGCTTATTCGGTAGCGGGAGCGACGAGCAGTACTTC. Its protein product is CASSLFGSGSDEQYF.

DNA for the CDR3: TGTGCCAGCAGCTTAATTGTGACTTCCTACGAGCAGTACTTC. It specifies CASSLIVTSYEQYF. This rearrangement joins TRBV11-2 to TRBJ2-7; D gene unclear. Germline values: CDR1 SGHAT, CDR2 FQNNGV. The V end lost 2 bases, the J end lost 1 base, and 9 bases lay between the germline ends. The CDR3 consists of 14 residues.

This rearrangement joins TRBV5-1 to TRBJ1-1; D not certain. The V gene lost 2 bases and the J gene lost 6 bases, with 14 bases spanning the gap. The CDR3 consists of 14 residues. In germline, CDR1 is SGHRS, CDR2 YFSETQ. In DNA form, the CDR3 reads TGCGCCAGCAGCTTTAATACAGTAACGCCTGAAGCTTTCTTT. Its protein is CASSFNTVTPEAFF.

The chain joins TRBV5-1 to TRBJ2-7; D gene ambiguous. The germline CDR1 and CDR2 sequences are SGHRS and YFSETQ. The CDR3 loop spans 15 amino acids. Trimming left V 0 bases short and J 0 bases short, with 10 bases between. CDR3 DNA sequence: TGCGCCAGCAGCTTGGGGCCGGAGTCCTCCTACGAGCAGTACTTC. Translating gives CASSLGPESSYEQYF.

This clone was seen just once. This chain links TRBV6-5 with TRBJ1-4; TRBD1 matches 8 bases. The CDR3 sequence is 14 residues long. The junction had 9 bases not matched to a gene; V was cut back by 7 bases and J by 8 bases. Germline assignment: CDR1 MNHEY and CDR2 SVGAGI. The CDR3 region is CASTAGGLGEKLFF. CDR3 DNA: TGTGCCAGCACGGCAGGGGGCTTGGGCGAAAAACTGTTTTTT.

The CDR3 spells CASSYSSGGANYGYTF. The CDR3 DNA follows: TGTGCCAGCAGTTACTCGTCGGGGGGAGCAAACTATGGCTACACCTTC. The rearrangement joins TRBV6-5 to TRBJ1-2; possibly TRBD1 for D (5 bases). This CDR3 has 16 amino acids. Germline values: CDR1 MNHEY, CDR2 SVGAGI. Trimming shortened V by 0 bases and J by 2 bases, and 13 bases separated the two germline ends.

Concerning this clone: As the CDR3 is not closed by the conserved phenylalanine or tryptophan, this likely results from a read error. This chain links TRBV30 with TRBJ1-3; TRBD1 agrees at 8 bases. The germline V gene has CDR1 GTSNPN and CDR2 SVGIG (reference sequence). There are 12 residues in the CDR3. Trimming cost V 5 bases and J 3 bases; bases outside gene matches: 0. CDR3 amino acids: CAWDRGGNTIYV. The CDR3 nucleotides read TGTGCCTGGGACAGGGGTGGAAACACCATATATGTT.

In DNA, the CDR3 is TGCGCCAGCAGCTTGTTCCAGAATGAGCAGTTCTTC. Translated: CASSLFQNEQFF. The chain has TRBV5-1 and TRBJ2-1; D is undetermined. Deletions cut 1 base from V and 7 bases from J, with 6 bases between. There are 12 residues in the CDR3. The germline gives CDR1 SGHRS, CDR2 YFSETQ.

The chain links TRBV29-1 to TRBJ2-1, with 12 bases that match TRBD1. Trimming at V came to 4 bases and at J to 8 bases, leaving 9 bases not matched to a gene. The CDR3 loop spans 15 amino acids. Looked up from germline, CDR1 is SQVTM and CDR2 is ANQGSEA. This chain's CDR3 is CSVAPGQGAGDEQFF. DNA of the CDR3: TGCAGCGTTGCCCCGGGACAGGGGGCCGGGGATGAGCAGTTCTTC.

This clone came up a few times. The rearrangement links TRBV5-1 to TRBJ2-1; TRBD2 matches 7 bases. Trimming removed 2 bases from V and 7 bases from J; junction bases left unmatched: 6. The germline gives CDR1 SGHRS, CDR2 YFSETQ. This CDR3 has 14 amino acids. CDR3 loop: CASSFRVGGNEQFF. In DNA form, the CDR3 reads TGCGCCAGCAGCTTCAGGGTGGGAGGGAATGAGCAGTTCTTC.